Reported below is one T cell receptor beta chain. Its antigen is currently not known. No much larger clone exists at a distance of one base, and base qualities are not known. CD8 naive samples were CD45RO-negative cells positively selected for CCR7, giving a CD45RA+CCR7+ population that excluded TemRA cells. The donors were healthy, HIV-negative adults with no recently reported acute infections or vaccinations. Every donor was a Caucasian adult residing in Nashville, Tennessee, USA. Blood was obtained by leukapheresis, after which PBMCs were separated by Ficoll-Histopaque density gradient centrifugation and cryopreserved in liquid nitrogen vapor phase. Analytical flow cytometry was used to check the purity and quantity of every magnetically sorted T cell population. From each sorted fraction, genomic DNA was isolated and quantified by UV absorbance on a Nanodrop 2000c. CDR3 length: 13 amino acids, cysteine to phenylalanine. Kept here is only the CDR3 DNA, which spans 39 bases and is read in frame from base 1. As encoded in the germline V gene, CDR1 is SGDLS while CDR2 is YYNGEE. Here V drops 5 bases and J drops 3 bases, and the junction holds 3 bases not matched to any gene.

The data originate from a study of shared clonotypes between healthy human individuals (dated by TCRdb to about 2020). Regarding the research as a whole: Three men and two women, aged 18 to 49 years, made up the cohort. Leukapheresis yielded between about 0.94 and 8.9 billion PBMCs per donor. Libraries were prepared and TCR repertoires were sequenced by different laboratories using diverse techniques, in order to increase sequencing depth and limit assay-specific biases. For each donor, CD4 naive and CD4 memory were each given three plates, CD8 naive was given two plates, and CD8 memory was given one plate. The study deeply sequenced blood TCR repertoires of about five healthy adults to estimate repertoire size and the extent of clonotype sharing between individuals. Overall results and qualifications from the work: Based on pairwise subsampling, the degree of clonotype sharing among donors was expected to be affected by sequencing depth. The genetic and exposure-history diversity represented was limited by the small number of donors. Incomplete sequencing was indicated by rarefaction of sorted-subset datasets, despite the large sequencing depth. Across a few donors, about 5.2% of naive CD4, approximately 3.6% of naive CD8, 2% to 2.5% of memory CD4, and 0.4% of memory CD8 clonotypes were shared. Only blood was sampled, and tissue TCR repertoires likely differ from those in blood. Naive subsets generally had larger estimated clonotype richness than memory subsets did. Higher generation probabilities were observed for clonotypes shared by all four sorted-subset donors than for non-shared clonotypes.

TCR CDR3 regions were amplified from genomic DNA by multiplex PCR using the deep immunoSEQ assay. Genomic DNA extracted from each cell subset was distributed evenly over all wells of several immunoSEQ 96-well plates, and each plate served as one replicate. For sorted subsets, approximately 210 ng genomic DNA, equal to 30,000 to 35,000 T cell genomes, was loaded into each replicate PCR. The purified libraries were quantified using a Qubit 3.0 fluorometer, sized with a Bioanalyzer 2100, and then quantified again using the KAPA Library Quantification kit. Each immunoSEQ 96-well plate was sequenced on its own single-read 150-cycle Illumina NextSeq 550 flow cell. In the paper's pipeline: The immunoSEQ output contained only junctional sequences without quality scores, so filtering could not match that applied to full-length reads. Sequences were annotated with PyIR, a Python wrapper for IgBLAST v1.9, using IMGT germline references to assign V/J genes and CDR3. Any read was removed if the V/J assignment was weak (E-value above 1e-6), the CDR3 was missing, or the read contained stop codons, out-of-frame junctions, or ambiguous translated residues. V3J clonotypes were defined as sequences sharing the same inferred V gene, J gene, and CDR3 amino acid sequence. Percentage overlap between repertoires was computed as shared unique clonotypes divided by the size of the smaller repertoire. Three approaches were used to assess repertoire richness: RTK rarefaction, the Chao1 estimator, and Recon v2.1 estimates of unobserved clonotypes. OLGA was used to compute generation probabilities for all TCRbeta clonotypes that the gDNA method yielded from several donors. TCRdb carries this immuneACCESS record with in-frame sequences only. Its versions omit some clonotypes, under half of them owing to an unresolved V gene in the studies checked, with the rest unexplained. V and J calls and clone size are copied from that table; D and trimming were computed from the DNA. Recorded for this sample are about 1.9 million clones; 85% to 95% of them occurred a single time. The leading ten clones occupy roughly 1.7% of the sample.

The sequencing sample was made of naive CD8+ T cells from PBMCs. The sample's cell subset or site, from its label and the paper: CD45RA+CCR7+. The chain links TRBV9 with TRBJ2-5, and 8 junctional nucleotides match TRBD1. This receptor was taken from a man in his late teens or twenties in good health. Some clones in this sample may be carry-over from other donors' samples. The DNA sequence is TGTGCCAGCAGTGGACAGGGAAAAGAGACCCAGTACTTC. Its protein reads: CASSGQGKETQYF.